The next 21 T cell receptor beta chains were all read from a single sample in a study of spatial heterogeneity in lung cancer. Described time point: sample taken at primary tumor resection. TCRdb redid the calling of the 5' RACE reads with MiXCR, one entry per CDR3 protein. Here the sample spans 60,000 to 90,000 distinct CDR3 sequences, roughly 8% being singletons. The specimen comprised PBMCs, sampled at surgery. Receptor source: a male donor with early-stage non-small cell lung cancer.

This clonotype has at least ten counts. The chain joins TRBV5-1 to TRBJ2-3, with TRBD2 matching over 12 bases. The CDR3 spans 19 residues. CDR1 and CDR2 (germline): SGHRS, YFSETQ. Unmatched junction bases numbered 15, after V lost 4 bases and J lost 3 bases. In DNA form, the CDR3 reads TGCGCCAGCAGCGCTGCCGCCCCCGCGACTAGCGGGAGTACAGATACGCAGTATTTT. Translating gives CASSAAAPATSGSTDTQYF.

The table lists this clonotype with many counts. The rearrangement uses TRBV12-3 or TRBV12-4 and TRBJ2-7, with TRBD2 matching over 12 bases. With V trimmed by 6 bases and J by 6 bases, 3 bases remained unmatched. The CDR3 consists of 13 residues. CDR3 in DNA: TGTGCCAGCAGCCCGACTAGCGGGAGCGAGCAGTACTTC. It yields the protein CASSPTSGSEQYF.

In its sample, this clonotype was seen many times. The chain uses TRBV9 and TRBJ2-3, with 10 bases that match TRBD1. J lost 4 bases, V lost 0 bases, and 2 bases had no gene match. The germline V gene has CDR1 SGDLS and CDR2 YYNGEE. The CDR3 is 15 residues long. The CDR3 region is CASSVAGQGADTQYF. As DNA, the CDR3 is TGTGCCAGCAGCGTAGCTGGACAGGGGGCAGATACGCAGTATTTT. Combining the CDR3 with reference TRBV9 and TRBJ2-3 gives the whole variable domain DSGVTQTPKHLITATGQRVTLRCSPRSGDLSVYWYQQSLDQGLQFLIQYYNGEERAKGNILERFSAQQFPDLHSELNLSSLELGDSALYFCASSVAGQGADTQYFGPGTRLTVL.

This clonotype was counted at least ten times. The chain links TRBV11-2 to TRBJ2-3; D uncertain. The CDR3 runs to 15 residues. V dropped 1 base and J dropped 6 bases, with 14 bases sitting between them. Germline values: CDR1 SGHAT, CDR2 FQNNGV. CDR3 residues: CASSLGYGEEDTQYF. The CDR3 coding sequence is TGTGCCAGCAGCTTAGGCTATGGCGAGGAGGATACGCAGTATTTT.

The rearrangement uses TRBV7-9 and TRBJ2-5; 7 positions match TRBD1. Germline trimming cut 6 bases from V and 4 bases from J; bases unmatched to any gene: 8. The CDR3 has 14 residues. Germline V CDR1 and CDR2: SEHNR, FQNEAQ (reference sequence). CDR3 in amino acids: CASSSEGAGETQYF. The CDR3 region has the DNA TGTGCCAGCAGTTCCGAGGGGGCCGGAGAGACCCAGTACTTC.

This clonotype has a handful of counts. V and J are TRBV4-1 and TRBJ1-3; D ambiguous. The CDR3 contains 15 residues. Germline assignment: CDR1 MGHRA and CDR2 YSYEKL. V was trimmed by 0 bases and J by 0 bases, leaving 6 bases between them. The CDR3 DNA follows: TGCGCCAGCAGCCAAGACATGTACTCTGGAAACACCATATATTTT. Residues: CASSQDMYSGNTIYF.

This clonotype was seen only a few times. This sequence joins TRBV20-1 and TRBJ1-5, with 7 bases matching TRBD1. Germline V gene lookup returns CDR1 DFQATT and CDR2 SNEGSKA (reference sequence). CDR3 length: 14 residues. V was clipped by 6 bases and J by 0 bases; unmatched bases: 5. Here the CDR3 DNA reads TGCAGTGCCCTCGGGACAGATAGCAATCAGCCCCAGCATTTT. Encoded protein: CSALGTDSNQPQHF.

The chain combines TRBV5-1 with TRBJ2-3; 12 bases match TRBD2. The V segment lost 5 bases and the J segment 0 bases; nucleotides outside the gene matches: 4. This CDR3 has 16 residues. CDR1 is SGHRS, CDR2 YFSETQ, per germline. CDR3 protein: CASRAGTSGSTDTQYF. Here the CDR3 DNA reads TGCGCCAGCAGGGCCGGGACTAGCGGGAGCACAGATACGCAGTATTTT.

The table lists this clonotype with many counts. The genes are TRBV10-3 and TRBJ1-6; 10 positions agree with TRBD1. Germline V gives CDR1 ENHRY, CDR2 SYGVKD. Trimming took 6 bases from V and 12 from J; bases not matched to a gene: 5. The CDR3 sequence is 13 residues long. The CDR3 DNA is TGTGCCATCAGGGAACGGACAGGGGGACCCCTCCACTTT. It is translated as CAIRERTGGPLHF.

This clonotype has ten or more counts. The rearrangement joins TRBV3-1 to TRBJ2-5; TRBD2 aligns across 9 bases. The length of the CDR3 is 14 residues. Trimming cost V 4 bases and J 6 bases; bases outside gene matches: 6. The germline gives CDR1 LGHDT, CDR2 YNNKEL (reference sequence). The CDR3: CASSRGRAAKTQYF. CDR3 bases: TGTGCCAGCAGCCGCGGGAGGGCAGCAAAGACCCAGTACTTC.

The chain couples TRBV3-1 to TRBJ2-7; TRBD1 agrees at 7 bases. This CDR3 contains 15 residues. CDR1 and CDR2 from the germline V gene are LGHDT and YNNKEL (reference sequence). Trimming removed 1 base from V and 3 bases from J; junction bases left unmatched: 6. CDR3 DNA: TGTGCCAGCAGCCAAGTTCCGGACAGGAGCTACGAGCAGTACTTC. This sequence encodes CASSQVPDRSYEQYF.

This clonotype was observed many times. The chain has TRBV2 and TRBJ1-2, with 10 bases that match TRBD1. The CDR3 covers 14 residues. Germline CDR1 reads SNHLY; CDR2 reads FYNNEI. Unmatched junction bases numbered 3, after V lost 6 bases and J lost 2 bases. For the CDR3, the DNA is TGTGCCAGCAGCCGACAGGGGGCAAACTATGGCTACACCTTC. It specifies CASSRQGANYGYTF.

The chain is built from TRBV12-3 or TRBV12-4 and TRBJ2-5; 7 bases map to TRBD1. The CDR3 runs 15 residues. V was pared by 8 bases and J by 5 bases, with 14 bases of the junction left unmatched. The CDR3 here is CASQLGTAFWETQYF. The CDR3 region has the DNA TGTGCCAGCCAGCTAGGGACAGCCTTTTGGGAGACCCAGTACTTC.

There are many counts of this clonotype. The J gene is TRBJ2-7, the V gene TRBV7-9; D perhaps matches TRBD2 (5 bases). Germline-derived CDR1 and CDR2 are SEHNR and FQNEAQ (reference sequence). The CDR3 is 13 amino acids. The V end lost 3 bases, the J end lost 3 bases, and 9 bases lay between the germline ends. The DNA of the CDR3 is TGTGCCAGCAGCTTTCGGGAACACTACGAGCAGTACTTC. The encoded protein is CASSFREHYEQYF.

This clonotype has only a few counts. This chain connects TRBV7-6 to TRBJ1-6; D unresolved. Trimming took 8 bases from V and 10 from J, leaving 15 bases between them. Germline assignment: CDR1 SGHVS and CDR2 FNYEAQ. The CDR3 contains 13 residues. CDR3 nucleotide sequence: TGTGCCAGCGTCGGCGCAACGGGATCACCCCTCCACTTT. It encodes CASVGATGSPLHF.

At least ten counts were recorded for this clonotype. The V call is TRBV15, the J call TRBJ1-1, with a weak D call TRBD1 (5 bases). V was shortened by 6 bases and J by 3 bases, with 23 bases between the two germline ends. Germline CDR1 LNHNV, CDR2 YYDKDF (reference sequence). This CDR3 contains 17 residues. The DNA of the CDR3 is TGTGCCACCAGGGGGGTAGGAGGCGACATGAGAGACACTGAAGCTTTCTTT. This gives the protein CATRGVGGDMRDTEAFF.

This clonotype was seen repeatedly, ten times or more. This chain uses TRBV25-1 with TRBJ1-2; a weak D match, TRBD1 (6 bases). Germline V gene sequence: CDR1 MGHDK, CDR2 SYGVNS. Trimming took 5 bases from V and 5 from J, leaving 18 bases between them. This CDR3 comprises 15 residues. The CDR3 DNA is TGTGCCAGCAGTCGATCCGCCCAGGGGCGATATGGCTACACCTTC. The encoded protein is CASSRSAQGRYGYTF.

This clonotype was observed at least ten times. The chain is built from TRBV7-2 and TRBJ1-1; a weak D match, TRBD1 (6 bases). The CDR3 spans 14 residues. V dropped 6 bases and J dropped 1 base, with 12 bases sitting between them. Germline V lookup: CDR1 SGHTA, CDR2 FQGNSA. The CDR3, as DNA: TGTGCCAGCAGTTACGTACAGGGGAACACTGAAGCTTTCTTT. The encoded protein is CASSYVQGNTEAFF.

This clonotype was observed a handful of times. The V gene is TRBV5-1, the J gene TRBJ2-7; TRBD1 matches at 9 bases. This CDR3 is 13 amino acids long. From germline, CDR1 is SGHRS and CDR2 YFSETQ. J was trimmed by 5 bases and V by 1 base; bases with no gene match: 1. The CDR3 loop reads CASSLTGGNEQYF. The CDR3 nucleotides read TGCGCCAGCAGCTTGACAGGGGGCAACGAGCAGTACTTC.

This clonotype was found many times. This chain joins TRBV6-2 or TRBV6-3 and TRBJ1-1; D gene uncertain. The ends were cut back, 4 bases at V and 2 bases at J, with 14 bases in the middle. The germline V gene encodes CDR1 MNHEY and CDR2 SVGEGT. The CDR3 has 15 residues. This chain's CDR3 is CASSSSVGGNTEAFF. In nucleotides, the CDR3 is TGTGCCAGCAGTTCCTCCGTGGGTGGTAACACTGAAGCTTTCTTT.

This clonotype occurred once. The rearrangement links TRBV27 to TRBJ2-7; 12 bases agree with TRBD2. Trimming removed 8 bases from V and 0 bases from J; junction bases left unmatched: 8. The CDR3 covers 16 residues. Germline-derived CDR1 and CDR2 are MNHEY and SMNVEV (reference sequence). CDR3 nucleotide sequence: TGTGCCAGCGGGCTAACTAGCGGGAGGAGCTCCTACGAGCAGTACTTC. The encoded protein is CASGLTSGRSSYEQYF.